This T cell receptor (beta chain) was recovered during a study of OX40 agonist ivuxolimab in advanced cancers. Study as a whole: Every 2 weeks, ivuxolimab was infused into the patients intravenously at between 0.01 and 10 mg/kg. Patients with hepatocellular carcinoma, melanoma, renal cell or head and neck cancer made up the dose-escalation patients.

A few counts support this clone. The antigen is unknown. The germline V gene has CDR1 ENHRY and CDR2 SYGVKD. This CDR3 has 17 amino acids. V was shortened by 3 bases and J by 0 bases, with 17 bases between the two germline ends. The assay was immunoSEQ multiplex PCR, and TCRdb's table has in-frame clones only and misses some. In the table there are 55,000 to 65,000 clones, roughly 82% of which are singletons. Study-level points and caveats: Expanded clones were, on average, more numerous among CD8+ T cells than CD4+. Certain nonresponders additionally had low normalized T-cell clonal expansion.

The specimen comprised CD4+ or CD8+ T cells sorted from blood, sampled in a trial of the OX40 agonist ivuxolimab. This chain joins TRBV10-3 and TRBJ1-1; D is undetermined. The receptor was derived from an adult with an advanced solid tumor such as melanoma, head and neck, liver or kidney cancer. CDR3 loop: CAISEPSLSFMNTEAFF. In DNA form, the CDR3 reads TGTGCCATCAGTGAACCCTCCCTAAGTTTCATGAACACTGAAGCTTTCTTT.